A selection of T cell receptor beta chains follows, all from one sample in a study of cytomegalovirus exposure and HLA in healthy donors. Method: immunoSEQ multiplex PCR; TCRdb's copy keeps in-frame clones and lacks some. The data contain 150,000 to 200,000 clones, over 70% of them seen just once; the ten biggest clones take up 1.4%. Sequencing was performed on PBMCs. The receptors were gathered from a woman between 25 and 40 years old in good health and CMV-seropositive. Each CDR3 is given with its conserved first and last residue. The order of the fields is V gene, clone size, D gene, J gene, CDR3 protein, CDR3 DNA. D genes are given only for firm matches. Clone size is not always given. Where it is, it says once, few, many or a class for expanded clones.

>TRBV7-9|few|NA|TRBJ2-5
CASSFSRETQYF
TGTGCCAGCAGCTTCTCCCGAGAGACCCAGTACTTC
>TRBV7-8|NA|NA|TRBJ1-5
CASSLGRGGNQPQHF
TGTGCCAGCAGCTTAGGCAGGGGTGGCAATCAGCCCCAGCATTTT
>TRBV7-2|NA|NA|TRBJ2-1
CASSLSQGGLREQFF
TGTGCCAGCAGCTTATCCCAGGGGGGTCTCCGGGAGCAGTTCTTC
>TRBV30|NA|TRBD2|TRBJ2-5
CAWSVSAGEETQYF
TGTGCCTGGAGTGTTTCGGCGGGAGAAGAGACCCAGTACTTC
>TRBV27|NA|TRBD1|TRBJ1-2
CASSFSRTGGFDGYTF
TGTGCCAGCAGTTTTTCCCGGACAGGGGGTTTTGATGGCTACACCTTC
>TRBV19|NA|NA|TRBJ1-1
CASSSGGLRGTEAFF
TGTGCCAGTAGTTCGGGGGGCTTACGTGGGACTGAAGCTTTCTTT
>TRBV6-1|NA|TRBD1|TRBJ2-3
CASSEVTGGSDTQYF
TGTGCCAGCAGTGAGGTGACAGGGGGCTCAGATACGCAGTATTTT
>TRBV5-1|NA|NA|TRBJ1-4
CASSLVGAEKLFF
TGCGCCAGCAGCTTGGTGGGGGCAGAAAAACTGTTTTTT
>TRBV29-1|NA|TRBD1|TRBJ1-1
CSVAGTVNTEAFF
TGCAGCGTGGCGGGGACAGTGAACACTGAAGCTTTCTTT
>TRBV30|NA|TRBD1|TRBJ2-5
CAVRGGRFYQETQYF
TGTGCCGTCCGAGGGGGCCGCTTCTACCAAGAGACCCAGTACTTC
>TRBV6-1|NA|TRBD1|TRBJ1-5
CASSEAGRGNQPQHF
TGTGCCAGCAGTGAAGCGGGCAGGGGGAATCAGCCCCAGCATTTT
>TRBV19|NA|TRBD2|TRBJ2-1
CASSPREGLAGSEQFF
TGTGCCAGTAGTCCCCGGGAGGGACTAGCGGGATCTGAGCAGTTCTTC
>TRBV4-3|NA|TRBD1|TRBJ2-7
CASSRGQGAYEQYF
TGCGCCAGCAGCCGGGGACAGGGGGCCTACGAGCAGTACTTC
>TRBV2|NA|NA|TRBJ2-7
CASRPVSYEQYF
TGTGCCAGCAGACCGGTAAGCTACGAGCAGTACTTC
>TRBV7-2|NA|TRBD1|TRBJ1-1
CASSPGQRLEEAFF
TGTGCCAGCAGCCCGGGACAGAGATTAGAAGAAGCTTTCTTT
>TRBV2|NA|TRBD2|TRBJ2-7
CASTPGASGTVQYF
TGTGCCAGCACCCCCGGGGCTAGCGGGACCGTGCAGTACTTC
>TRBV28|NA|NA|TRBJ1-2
CASSFEEGHKDGYTF
TGTGCCAGCAGTTTTGAGGAGGGGCATAAGGATGGCTACACCTTC
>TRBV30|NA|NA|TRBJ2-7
CAWSVRYGSSSYEQYF
TGTGCCTGGAGTGTACGGTACGGGTCCAGCTCCTACGAGCAGTACTTC
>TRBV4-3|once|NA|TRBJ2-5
CASSQAKGETQYF
TGCGCCAGCAGCCAAGCGAAGGGGGAGACCCAGTACTTC
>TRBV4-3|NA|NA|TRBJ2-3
CASSQETGAADTQYF
TGCGCCAGCAGCCAAGAGACGGGAGCGGCAGATACGCAGTATTTT
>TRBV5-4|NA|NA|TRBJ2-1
CASSLKVGFNEQFF
TGTGCCAGCAGCTTGAAAGTCGGGTTCAATGAGCAGTTCTTC
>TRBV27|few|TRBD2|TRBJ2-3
CASSAPSGRQWGGTQYF
TGTGCCAGCAGTGCCCCCAGCGGGAGGCAGTGGGGGGGTACGCAGTATTTT
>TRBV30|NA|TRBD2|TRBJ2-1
CAWGKLAGSFNEQFF
TGTGCCTGGGGAAAACTAGCGGGATCATTCAATGAGCAGTTCTTC
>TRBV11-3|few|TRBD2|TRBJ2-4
CASSSGLAGGTWAKNIQYF
TGTGCCAGCAGCTCGGGACTAGCGGGAGGGACCTGGGCCAAAAACATTCAGTACTTC
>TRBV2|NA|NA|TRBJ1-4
CASSVSVNEKLFF
TGTGCCAGCAGTGTTTCAGTGAATGAAAAACTGTTTTTT
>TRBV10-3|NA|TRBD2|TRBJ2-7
CATSGSSYEQYF
TGTGCCACTAGCGGGAGCTCCTACGAGCAGTACTTC
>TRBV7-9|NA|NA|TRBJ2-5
CASSSLGETQYF
TGTGCCAGCAGCTCACTAGGGGAGACCCAGTACTTC
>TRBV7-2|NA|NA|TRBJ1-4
CASSLVGGVTNEKLFF
TGTGCCAGCAGCTTAGTCGGCGGAGTAACTAATGAAAAACTGTTTTTT
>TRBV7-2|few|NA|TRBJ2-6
CASSPGGTSGANVLTF
TGTGCCAGCAGCCCTGGCGGGACCTCTGGGGCCAACGTCCTGACTTTC
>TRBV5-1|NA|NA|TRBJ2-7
CASSLVREYEQYF
TGCGCCAGCAGCTTGGTTAGGGAGTACGAGCAGTACTTC
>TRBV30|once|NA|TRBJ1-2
CAWSGVSTHYGYTF
TGTGCCTGGAGTGGCGTCTCGACACACTATGGCTACACCTTC